This T cell receptor (beta chain) was retrieved from a study of identical twins. The CDR3 contains 13 residues. V dropped 8 bases and J dropped 2 bases, with 11 bases sitting between them. About this clonotype itself: The antigen remains unidentified.

The study, taken as a whole, reports: Fewer insertions were carried by abundant cord blood beta clonotypes, but none was seen in memory repertoires.

Unique molecular identifiers were in the cDNA, with template-switch universal primer binding. A single record per CDR3 protein comes from TCRdb applying MiXCR to the 5' RACE reads. The sample consists of hundreds of thousands of distinct CDR3 sequences, around 5.7% of them appearing once. The rearrangement joins TRBV12-3 or TRBV12-4 to TRBJ2-3; the D gene is possibly TRBD1 (5 bases). This TCR was recovered from a man aged 18 to 30 in good health. What was sequenced was naive T cells sorted from blood. CDR3 region: CASRGQHTDTQYF. CDR3 DNA: TGTGCCAGCCGAGGACAACACACAGATACGCAGTATTTT.